This TCR beta chain derives from a study of T cell repertoires in aging, cancer and after chemotherapy. Overall study context: Roughly 8.8 million TCR reads made up the full dataset.

V was pared by 3 bases and J by 6 bases, with 10 bases of the junction left unmatched. Germline V gene lookup returns CDR1 MNHEY and CDR2 SVGAGI. The CDR3 covers 15 residues. TRB rearrangements spanning V, D and J were amplified using mixed TRB-A/B primers. Each CDR3 protein is one row after TCRdb ran MiXCR on the multiplex PCR reads. Altogether about 4,500 distinct CDR3 sequences are present, under 70% being singletons, with the ten largest covering around 27%. The template was genomic DNA from peripheral blood, not RNA. The V and J genes are TRBV6-5 and TRBJ2-7; 8 bases are a match to TRBD1. This clonotype originated in a human donor with a solid tumor. The source material was blood. CDR3 sequence reads: CASSYGTGRRAEQYF. Here the CDR3 DNA reads TGTGCCAGCAGTTATGGGACAGGTCGGAGGGCCGAGCAGTACTTC.